This T cell receptor beta chain was found in a study of CD8+ T cells in alopecia areata. About the research overall: After 6 to 18 months of tofacitinib, follow-up continued 6 months off drug.

Reverse transcribed after extraction, RNA yielded cDNA as the sequencing template. Using immunoSEQ multiplex PCR, the repertoire was profiled, and TCRdb retains in-frame clones only, with some absent. In the table there are about 210,000 clones, more than 45% of which are singletons. Per the germline V gene, CDR1 is PRHDT and CDR2 is FYEKMQ (reference sequence). CDR3 length equals 17 residues. The V segment lost 6 bases and the J segment 6 bases; nucleotides outside the gene matches: 18. Treatment reported: oral pan-JAK inhibitor, 5-10 mg twice daily. The chain combines TRBV13 with TRBJ2-7, with 9 bases lining up with TRBD1. The receptor comes from a human donor with alopecia areata. The sample in question was CD4+ T cells sorted from blood, obtained at week 4, from a patient treated with tofacitinib. For the CDR3, the DNA is TGTGCCAGCAGTTCCGGGACAGGGCAGGCCCTACTCGGCGAGCAGTACTTC. It codes for CASSSGTGQALLGEQYF.